This is a list of T cell receptor beta chains from one sample in a study of shared clonotypes between healthy human individuals. Method: immunoSEQ multiplex PCR; TCRdb's copy keeps in-frame clones and lacks some. The repertoire holds about 640,000 clones, around 72% seen once, with 1.8% in the top ten. The sequenced sample consisted of memory CD4+ T cells sorted from blood. These receptors were obtained from a woman aged 30 to 39 in good health. CDR3s include the opening cysteine and the closing phenylalanine or tryptophan.

>TRBJ2-1|TRBV7-2
CASSLWLAEHNEQFF
>TRBJ1-2|TRBV5-1
CASSFDQRTGGGYTF
>TRBJ2-2|TRBV4-1
CASSQGPGTSGARGTGELFF
>TRBJ2-7|TRBV29-1
CSVSGLAVPSYEQYF
>TRBJ1-5|TRBV2
CASSVTGRSQPQHF
>TRBJ2-1|TRBV6-1
CASRTDGALFNEQFF
>TRBJ1-6|TRBV28
CASDPANLNSPLHF
>TRBJ1-3|TRBV28
CASSWGGATGIGNTIYF
>TRBJ1-3|TRBV19
CASSPPGHLLSGNTIYF
>TRBJ2-3|TRBV28
CASWTPLTSTDTQYF
>TRBJ2-5|TRBV27
CASTKLGKQETQYF
>TRBJ1-2|TRBV28
CASSSSPGGYGYTF
>TRBJ1-1|TRBV27
CASRQRTVLNTEAFF
>TRBJ2-3|TRBV27
CASSSLGAATDTQYF
>TRBJ2-1|TRBV2
CASSLQGSLYNEQFF
>TRBJ2-1|TRBV10-3
CAISDLERTGQEQFF
>TRBJ1-4|TRBV7-9
CASSFREKLFF
>TRBJ1-4|TRBV2
CASSVQGANEKLFF
>TRBJ2-7|TRBV28
CASSSTSYEQYF
>TRBJ2-3|TRBV5-1
CASSPLTSGTDTQYF
>TRBJ2-7|TRBV28
CASMRDSYEQYF
>TRBJ1-2|TRBV14
CASSQWATGTEVGGGYTF
>TRBJ2-5|TRBV25-1
CASTYGGSWSQETQYF
>TRBJ1-3|TRBV7-2
CASSLARGYSGNTIYF
>TRBJ1-5|TRBV5-1
CASSPGGEEPQHF
>TRBJ2-2|TRBV11-2
CASSLGGPGSTGELFF
>TRBJ2-5|TRBV4-2
CASSQVGAQETQYF
>TRBJ1-1|TRBV30
CALRKGLDTEAFF
>TRBJ2-7|TRBV7-2
CASSSAYGVGEQYF
>TRBJ1-1|TRBV5-1
CASSLVAREPEAFF
>TRBJ2-5|TRBV29-1
CSVDRGGQETQYF
>TRBJ1-3|TRBV15
CATSRGGTGNTIYF
>TRBJ1-5|TRBV6-1
CASSAFGGLDQPQHF
>TRBJ2-1|TRBV28
CASHRIYNEQFF
>TRBJ2-3|TRBV14
CASSRPGLAGIDTQYF
>TRBJ2-7|TRBV27
CASSTGSSYEQYF
>TRBJ1-5|TRBV19
CASSHGDRGRPQHF
>TRBJ1-1|TRBV28
CASRRPGMGDTEAFF
>TRBJ2-3|TRBV29-1
CSVIPGLAGGDTQYF
>TRBJ1-4|TRBV4-1
CASSQVAGQYNEKLFF
>TRBJ2-1|TRBV7-2
CASSLWGEWINEQFF
>TRBJ2-7|TRBV10-2
CASRLDLASYEQYF
>TRBJ1-1|TRBV27
CASSLSGWSTEAFF
>TRBJ2-7|TRBV28
CASSQSRLEQYF
>TRBJ1-3|TRBV7-2
CASSPARGGTIYF
>TRBJ2-5|TRBV27
CASSLLSGSGTQYF
>TRBJ1-5|TRBV10-3
CAISGGARNQPQHF
>TRBJ1-3|TRBV30
CAWSVGGGNTIYF
>TRBJ2-1|TRBV7-2
CASSSPGLAGEDGFF
>TRBJ1-4|TRBV5-6
CASSLHGRTTNEKLFF
>TRBJ2-6|TRBV2
CASSDGTARSGANVLTF
>TRBJ2-1|TRBV27
CASKMRGTYNEQFF
>TRBJ2-5|TRBV7-6
CASSFRERGTQYF